This paragraph covers one TCR beta chain sequence. The target of this receptor is not known. Base-call qualities are not available, and no considerably larger clone is one nucleotide away. Its CDR3 holds 13 amino acids, cysteine through phenylalanine. Only CDR3 DNA remains: 39 bases, in frame from the first base. Cut back by 6 bases and 9 bases, the V and J ends lie 16 bases apart. As encoded in the germline V gene, CDR1 is MNHEY while CDR2 is SVGAGI. TCR sequencing with the immunoSEQ assay provided the T-cell fraction in tumor and uninvolved lung tissue. In the authors' own workflow: In the survival analysis, patients were divided into a high T-cell fraction group (upper tertile) and a low T-cell fraction group (lower two tertiles), and the two groups were compared using a log-rank test. Paired tumor versus uninvolved lung differences in T-cell fraction were tested with a signed-rank test. The clones in this table, taken by TCRdb from immuneACCESS, are in-frame only. Not every clone is retained; where verified, under half of the shortfall comes from an unresolved V gene, and the cause of the rest is unknown. D and trimming were read from the DNA, whereas the V and J calls and clone size are those reported in that table. Present in this sample are roughly 7,400 clones, around 73% of which were seen just once. The ten most abundant clones make up approximately 8.8% of the sample.

This sample was included in a study of tumor-infiltrating lymphocytes in localized non-small cell lung cancer (dated by TCRdb to the early 2020s). Background for the entire study: The cohort covered several histologies, both smokers and never-smokers, and patients whose samples were collected after neoadjuvant chemotherapy. Alongside flow cytometry, multiplex immunofluorescence, RNA-seq, exome sequencing and proteomics, TCR sequencing was applied to the same patients as one of several integrated assays. The overall ICON cohort was composed of over a hundred surgical patients with localized non-small cell lung cancer whose tumors were resected. From each patient came resected tumor tissue plus uninvolved lung tissue from that same patient, and the uninvolved lung tissue was described as non-adjacent to the tumor. The paired tumor versus uninvolved lung comparison of immunoSEQ T-cell fraction included 55 patients.

Paper-wide results and their limitations: Since assay coverage differed from patient to patient depending on how much tissue was available, TCR sequencing was done for only a subset of the cohort. Because different assays used different pieces of the same tissue, intratumor heterogeneity could not be separated from technical variation. TCR-derived T-cell fraction did not differ between the flow cytometry-defined immunotypes IM1 (good prognosis) and IM2 (poor prognosis). No association of tumor T-cell fraction from TCR sequencing with recurrence-free survival was found (p = 0.61). Consistent with immunofluorescence CD3 counts, TCRbeta sequencing supported greater T cell infiltration in tumors than in uninvolved lung tissue.

Enrollment in ICON was initiated in early 2016, and the last patient was enrolled in 2018. Fresh tumor and matched uninvolved tissue for in-depth immune analyses, including TCR sequencing, were collected from a subcohort of around 80 patients. DNA for TCR sequencing was isolated from bulk tissue, and no cell sorting was done. The sample taken for sequencing was lung tumor tissue. This receptor was taken from a human donor with non-small cell lung cancer. The V gene is TRBV6-5 and the J gene is TRBJ2-3, with the D segment possibly TRBD1 or TRBD2, each aligning over 5 bases. For the CDR3, the sequence is CASSRSMGETQYF. The bases read TGTGCCAGCAGCCGAAGTATGGGGGAAACGCAGTATTTT.